The rows below give T cell receptor beta chains drawn from one sample of a study of tumor-infiltrating lymphocytes in primary liver carcinoma. TCRdb independently ran MiXCR on the multiplex PCR reads; one entry per CDR3 protein. This table holds fewer than 400,000 distinct CDR3 sequences, around three fifths found once. Specimen: peripheral blood. These receptors originate from a man in his forties or fifties with primary liver carcinoma and hepatitis B virus infection. Each CDR3 is given with its conserved first and last residue. A D gene is named only where the DNA matches it firmly. Size is stated for part of the rows, as once, few or many counts, or as a class when the clone is expanded.

J: TRBJ2-1
D: .
V: TRBV5-1
size: .
CDR3: CASSLVGTTYNEQFF
DNA: TGCGCCAGCAGCTTGGTAGGGACAACCTACAATGAGCAGTTCTTC

J: TRBJ2-2
D: .
V: TRBV12-3/TRBV12-4
size: .
CDR3: CASRGYGCTGELFF
DNA: .

J: TRBJ2-7
D: .
V: TRBV6-1
size: few
CDR3: CASSDGGSLYEQYF
DNA: TGTGCCAGCAGTGACGGCGGCTCACTCTACGAGCAGTACTTC

J: TRBJ1-1
D: TRBD1
V: TRBV6-5
size: few
CDR3: CASSYLTPRGTGKSGTEAFF
DNA: TGTGCCAGCAGTTACTTAACGCCAAGGGGGACAGGTAAATCGGGCACTGAAGCTTTCTTT

J: TRBJ1-1
D: .
V: TRBV28
size: few
CDR3: CASRRQATRTEAFF
DNA: TGTGCCAGCAGGAGGCAGGCGACGCGGACTGAAGCTTTCTTT

J: TRBJ2-3
D: TRBD2
V: TRBV11-2
size: many
CDR3: CASSSARVGLAGTDTQYF
DNA: TGTGCCAGCAGCTCCGCTAGGGTCGGACTAGCGGGCACAGATACGCAGTATTTT

J: TRBJ2-1
D: .
V: TRBV28
size: .
CDR3: CASSSEGADGDEQFF
DNA: TGTGCCTCCAGTTCGGAGGGCGCCGATGGGGATGAGCAGTTCTTC

J: TRBJ2-1
D: .
V: TRBV5-4
size: .
CDR3: CASSARRGVSYNEQFF
DNA: TGTGCCAGCAGCGCCAGGAGGGGAGTGAGCTACAATGAGCAGTTCTTC

J: TRBJ1-1
D: TRBD1
V: TRBV28
size: .
CDR3: CASSHGDRGRTEAFF
DNA: TGTGCCAGCAGTCACGGGGACAGGGGGCGAACTGAAGCTTTCTTT

J: TRBJ2-1
D: TRBD2
V: TRBV5-1
size: once
CDR3: CASSFDLAGDNEQFF
DNA: TGCGCCAGCAGCTTCGACCTAGCGGGAGACAATGAGCAGTTCTTC

J: TRBJ1-1
D: .
V: TRBV29-1
size: .
CDR3: CSVDLDMGAFF
DNA: TGCAGCGTTGATTTGGACATGGGAGCATTCTTT

J: TRBJ2-3
D: TRBD1
V: TRBV5-4
size: many
CDR3: CASSYDRVTQYF
DNA: TGTGCCAGCAGCTACGACAGGGTCACGCAGTATTTT

J: TRBJ2-1
D: .
V: TRBV12-5
size: .
CDR3: CVSGLGGVYNEQFF
DNA: TGTGTTAGTGGTTTAGGAGGGGTCTACAATGAGCAGTTCTTC

J: TRBJ2-3
D: .
V: TRBV5-1
size: .
CDR3: CASSLMAGTDTQYF
DNA: TGCGCCAGCAGCTTGATGGCAGGGACGGATACGCAGTATTTT

J: TRBJ1-4
D: .
V: TRBV18
size: .
CDR3: CASSPGGRNEKLFF
DNA: TGTGCCAGCTCACCTGGGGGCAGGAATGAGAAACTGTTTTTT

J: TRBJ2-2
D: .
V: TRBV5-5
size: .
CDR3: CASSTVDYPNIGELFF
DNA: TGTGCCAGCAGCACTGTGGACTACCCTAACATCGGGGAGCTGTTTTTT

J: TRBJ2-1
D: TRBD2
V: TRBV7-2
size: .
CDR3: CATSLAAGANEQLF
DNA: TGTGCCACCAGCTTAGCAGCGGGGGCCAATGAGCAGCTCTTC

J: TRBJ2-7
D: .
V: TRBV4-2
size: .
CDR3: CASNQGTDSKGYKQYF
DNA: TGTGCCAGCAACCAAGGAACGGACTCAAAAGGCTACAAGCAGTACTTC

J: TRBJ2-1
D: .
V: TRBV6-1
size: many
CDR3: CASSEGHINNEQFF
DNA: TGTGCCAGCAGCGAGGGACATATTAACAATGAGCAGTTCTTC

J: TRBJ2-1
D: .
V: TRBV7-8
size: .
CDR3: CASSLASPGREQFF
DNA: TGTGCCAGCAGCTTAGCTTCTCCCGGGAGAGAGCAGTTCTTC

J: TRBJ2-2
D: .
V: TRBV11-3
size: many
CDR3: CASSSISGELFF
DNA: TGTGCCAGCAGCTCGATTTCCGGGGAGCTGTTTTTT

J: TRBJ1-1
D: .
V: TRBV6-1
size: many
CDR3: CASSEPTGAGTEAFF
DNA: TGTGCCAGCAGTGAACCGACGGGCGCGGGTACTGAAGCTTTCTTT

J: TRBJ2-3
D: .
V: TRBV4-2
size: once
CDR3: CVSSQGGSADTQYF
DNA: TGTGTCAGCAGCCAAGGGGGGAGTGCAGATACGCAGTATTTT

J: TRBJ2-4
D: .
V: TRBV5-1
size: .
CDR3: CTSSLRSGVDIQYF
DNA: TGCACCAGCAGCCTACGGTCAGGGGTGGACATTCAGTACTTC

J: TRBJ2-1
D: TRBD1
V: TRBV7-6
size: .
CDR3: CASSLRGRNEQFF
DNA: TGTGCCAGCAGCTTGAGGGGGCGCAATGAGCAGTTCTTC

J: TRBJ2-4
D: .
V: TRBV6-2/TRBV6-3
size: many
CDR3: CASSWGGAGYQNIQYF
DNA: TGTGCCAGCAGTTGGGGAGGAGCGGGCTATCAAAACATTCAGTACTTC

J: TRBJ1-2
D: .
V: TRBV11-2
size: .
CDR3: CASSKGTWGFEGYTF
DNA: TGTGCCAGCAGCAAAGGGACTTGGGGATTCGAAGGCTACACCTTC

J: TRBJ2-1
D: .
V: TRBV11-2
size: .
CDR3: CASSSLTGPSYNEQFF
DNA: TGTGCCAGCAGCTCACTAACAGGACCTTCCTACAATGAGCAGTTCTTC

J: TRBJ2-7
D: .
V: TRBV29-1
size: .
CDR3: CSARTSRTGTPYEQYF
DNA: TGCAGCGCAAGGACATCTAGGACCGGCACTCCCTACGAGCAGTACTTC

J: TRBJ2-2
D: .
V: TRBV29-1
size: .
CDR3: CSVQAGDKIGELFF
DNA: TGCAGCGTTCAAGCCGGGGACAAAATCGGTGAGCTGTTTTTT

J: TRBJ2-1
D: TRBD2
V: TRBV6-5
size: many
CDR3: CASSYWTAGAGNEQFF
DNA: TGTGCCAGCAGTTACTGGACAGCGGGAGCAGGGAATGAGCAGTTCTTC

J: TRBJ2-3
D: TRBD2
V: TRBV5-1
size: .
CDR3: CASSLPGLAGGSTDTQYF
DNA: TGCGCCAGCAGCTTGCCGGGACTAGCGGGAGGTAGCACAGATACGCAGTATTTT

J: TRBJ2-2
D: .
V: TRBV24-1
size: .
CDR3: CATSSPGLNTGELFF
DNA: TGTGCCACCTCTTCGCCAGGGCTTAACACCGGGGAGCTGTTTTTT

J: TRBJ2-7
D: TRBD1
V: TRBV6-2/TRBV6-3
size: .
CDR3: CASGDRVDGQYF
DNA: TGTGCCAGCGGGGACAGGGTGGACGGGCAGTACTTC

J: TRBJ1-6
D: .
V: TRBV10-3
size: many
CDR3: CAISESGRGDSSPLHF
DNA: TGTGCCATCAGTGAGTCGGGTCGAGGAGATAGTTCACCCCTCCACTTT

J: TRBJ1-1
D: .
V: TRBV6-5
size: .
CDR3: CATIDKAGTEAFF
DNA: TGTGCCACTATTGACAAGGCTGGCACTGAAGCTTTCTTT

J: TRBJ2-7
D: .
V: TRBV6-8
size: many
CDR3: CASSYRSGQTYEQYF
DNA: TGTGCCAGCAGTTATCGTTCGGGGCAGACATACGAGCAGTACTTC

J: TRBJ2-7
D: TRBD2
V: TRBV4-2
size: many
CDR3: CASSQEPAGGGIEQYF
DNA: TGTGCCAGCAGCCAAGAACCCGCGGGGGGGGGAATCGAGCAGTACTTC

J: TRBJ2-3
D: .
V: TRBV4-1
size: .
CDR3: CASSQDSGADTDTQCF
DNA: TGCGCCAGCAGCCAAGATAGCGGAGCCGACACAGATACGCAGTGTTTT

J: TRBJ2-3
D: TRBD2
V: TRBV11-3
size: once
CDR3: CTSSLRTSGTSTDTHYF
DNA: TGTACCAGCAGCCTGAGGACTAGCGGGACTAGCACAGATACGCATTATTTT

J: TRBJ1-2
D: .
V: TRBV2
size: .
CDR3: CATRRDLEGYTF
DNA: TGTGCCACCAGGAGGGACTTGGAGGGCTACACCTTC

J: TRBJ1-2
D: TRBD1
V: TRBV6-1
size: many
CDR3: CASSEHDRAGGYTF
DNA: TGTGCCAGCAGTGAACATGACAGGGCCGGTGGCTACACCTTC

J: TRBJ1-2
D: TRBD1
V: TRBV18
size: .
CDR3: CASSRQGQNYGYTF
DNA: TGTGCCAGCTCACGACAGGGCCAGAACTATGGCTACACCTTC

J: TRBJ1-1
D: TRBD1
V: TRBV4-1
size: few
CDR3: CAVGGGNTEAFF
DNA: TGCGCCGTAGGGGGCGGAAACACTGAAGCTTTCTTT

J: TRBJ1-2
D: .
V: TRBV5-1
size: once
CDR3: CASSLAGDNHGYTF
DNA: TGCGCCAGCAGCTTGGCAGGAGACAACCATGGCTACACCTTC

J: TRBJ1-5
D: .
V: TRBV19
size: .
CDR3: CASTRGQRGNQPQHF
DNA: TGTGCCAGTACTAGAGGCCAGCGCGGCAATCAGCCCCAGCATTTT

J: TRBJ2-1
D: TRBD2
V: TRBV13
size: .
CDR3: CASSRGPAGANEQFF
DNA: TGTGCCAGCAGCAGGGGACCAGCGGGAGCCAATGAGCAGTTCTTC

J: TRBJ2-7
D: .
V: TRBV14
size: .
CDR3: CASSRGFAYEQYF
DNA: TGTGCCAGCAGCCGAGGTTTCGCCTACGAGCAGTACTTC

J: TRBJ2-1
D: .
V: TRBV29-1
size: many
CDR3: CSVARGRGEQFF
DNA: TGCAGCGTGGCGAGGGGGAGAGGTGAGCAGTTCTTC

J: TRBJ2-2
D: .
V: TRBV12-3/TRBV12-4
size: many
CDR3: CASSLNRNTGELFF
DNA: TGTGCCAGCAGTTTGAATAGGAACACCGGGGAGCTGTTTTTT

J: TRBJ1-1
D: .
V: TRBV4-3
size: .
CDR3: CASSQYRALLMNTEAFF
DNA: TGTGCCAGCAGCCAATACAGGGCGTTACTCATGAACACTGAAGCTTTCTTT

J: TRBJ1-1
D: TRBD1
V: TRBV28
size: .
CDR3: CASNGQGRAFF
DNA: TGTGCCAGCAATGGACAGGGTAGAGCTTTCTTT

J: TRBJ2-1
D: TRBD2
V: TRBV6-5
size: few
CDR3: CTSRPGTSEYNEQFF
DNA: TGTACCAGCAGACCCGGGACTAGCGAATACAATGAGCAGTTCTTC

J: TRBJ2-5
D: TRBD2
V: TRBV6-6
size: .
CDR3: CASRPRDDSSGGTHYF
DNA: TGTGCCAGCAGACCAAGGGACGACTCCTCCGGGGGGACCCATTACTTC

J: TRBJ2-1
D: TRBD2
V: TRBV29-1
size: .
CDR3: CTTTAGLAGGSSSYNEQFF
DNA: TGCACCACAACGGCGGGTCTAGCGGGAGGGTCGAGCTCCTACAATGAGCAGTTCTTC

J: TRBJ2-1
D: TRBD2
V: TRBV4-3
size: many
CDR3: CASSQEGLGGMDEQFF
DNA: TGCGCCAGCAGCCAAGAGGGACTAGGGGGAATGGATGAGCAGTTCTTC

J: TRBJ1-4
D: TRBD1
V: TRBV7-9
size: .
CDR3: CASTRGTGHNEKLFF
DNA: TGTGCCAGCACCAGGGGGACAGGACATAATGAAAAACTGTTTTTT

J: TRBJ2-5
D: TRBD1
V: TRBV6-6
size: .
CDR3: CANSIRDRGTRETQYF
DNA: TGTGCCAACAGTATCCGGGACAGGGGTACCCGGGAGACCCAGTACTTC

J: TRBJ2-1
D: .
V: TRBV28
size: .
CDR3: CASSPQHVRRDYSEQFF
DNA: TGTGCCAGCAGTCCCCAACACGTACGGCGGGATTACAGTGAGCAGTTCTTC